One sample yielded the 25 T cell receptor beta chains listed below, sequenced in a study of blood T cells in healthy people across ages. With a J-beta primer mix and a sample-barcoded 5' primer, a second PCR ran about 7 to 12 cycles. TCRdb reanalysed the 5' RACE reads using MiXCR and keeps one entry per CDR3 protein. There are under 2,000,000 distinct CDR3 sequences in the sample; roughly 52% occur only once, and approximately 2.1% lies in the top ten. The sequencing sample was made of blood. These receptors were obtained from a woman aged 35 to 49 in good health.

The rearrangement uses TRBV12-3 or TRBV12-4 and TRBJ2-1; TRBD1 or TRBD2 may be the D gene (5 bases each). V lost 1 base, J lost 0 bases, and 13 bases lay in between. This CDR3 spans 17 amino acids. In nucleotides, the CDR3 is TGTGCCAGCAGTTTAGGTCGAGGGGCCGGCTCCTACAATGAGCAGTTCTTC. Encoded protein: CASSLGRGAGSYNEQFF.

J is TRBJ2-7 and V is TRBV7-2; TRBD2 agrees at 10 bases. Germline V gives CDR1 SGHTA, CDR2 FQGNSA. After removal of 2 bases from V and 0 bases from J, the junction contained 1 base not matched to a gene. The CDR3 loop spans 15 amino acids. This CDR3 reads CASSLTSGDSYEQYF. CDR3 nucleotides: TGTGCCAGCAGCTTAACTAGCGGGGACTCCTACGAGCAGTACTTC.

This clonotype was picked up a small number of times. The chain uses TRBV10-3 and TRBJ1-2; the D is unclear. The CDR3 has 11 residues. Germline V lookup: CDR1 ENHRY, CDR2 SYGVKD. The V end was cut by 7 bases, the J end by 5 bases, with 8 bases between. CDR3 loop: CAIKQVYGYTF. As DNA, the CDR3 is TGTGCCATCAAACAAGTGTATGGCTACACCTTC.

The J gene is TRBJ1-2, the V gene TRBV5-1; D might be TRBD1 (5 bases). Trimming took off 0 bases at V and 4 bases at J, with 16 bases between the two ends. Germline CDR1 reads SGHRS; CDR2 reads YFSETQ. This CDR3 region has 16 residues. The chain's CDR3 is CASSLADPQGSYGYTF. In DNA form, the CDR3 reads TGCGCCAGCAGCTTGGCCGATCCTCAGGGCAGCTATGGCTACACCTTC.

The CDR3 spells CVSSPERGAEETQYF. The CDR3 DNA reads as TGTGTCAGCAGCCCTGAGAGGGGGGCGGAGGAGACCCAGTACTTC. The chain couples TRBV12-1 to TRBJ2-5; the table's D gene call, TRBD1, was not cross checked with the DNA. TRBV12-1 is a listed pseudogene. This CDR3 comprises 15 residues.

The sample holds a few counts of this clonotype. This chain connects TRBV24-1 to TRBJ2-6; D is undetermined. Trimming pared 5 bases from V and 0 bases from J, leaving 10 bases between. The CDR3 has 16 amino acids. The germline CDR1 and CDR2 sequences are KGHDR and SFDVKD. The CDR3 DNA reads TGTGCCACCAGTGCCGGTTGGAACTCTGGGGCCAACGTCCTGACTTTC. It translates to CATSAGWNSGANVLTF.

The gene calls are TRBV2 and TRBJ2-1; 9 bases agree with TRBD2. The V gene end was trimmed by 5 bases and the J gene end by 2 bases; junction bases not matched to a gene: 16. The CDR3 covers 19 residues. Germline V gives CDR1 SNHLY, CDR2 FYNNEI. The CDR3 sequence: CASSWEQSGGPSTYNEQFF. In nucleotides, the CDR3 is TGTGCCAGCAGTTGGGAACAAAGCGGGGGGCCCTCGACCTACAATGAGCAGTTCTTC.

Only a few counts were recorded for this clonotype. The rearrangement joins TRBV14 to TRBJ2-1; the D gene is possibly TRBD1 (5 bases). This CDR3 is built from 15 residues. V lost 0 bases, J lost 9 bases, and 15 bases lay in between. Germline V gives CDR1 SGHDN, CDR2 FVKESK. The CDR3 DNA is TGTGCCAGCAGCCAAGACAGGGCTCGTTCGGGTGAGCAGTTCTTC. It codes for CASSQDRARSGEQFF.

DNA for the CDR3: TGTGCCAGCAGCCCCCTACTAGCGGGGGGGCAAGATACGCAGTATTTT. Its protein product is CASSPLLAGGQDTQYF. This chain links TRBV3-1 with TRBJ2-3; TRBD2 matches at 13 bases. Germline-derived CDR1 and CDR2 are LGHDT and YNNKEL (reference sequence). The length of the CDR3 is 16 residues. With 4 bases clipped from V and 5 bases from J, the junction kept 6 bases outside the gene matches.

The chain carries TRBV6-5 and TRBJ2-2, with unresolved D. V lost 5 bases to trimming and J lost 7 bases, with 8 bases between them. Germline loops: CDR1 MNHEY, CDR2 SVGAGI. The CDR3 is 12 residues long. The CDR3 nucleotides read TGTGCCAGCAGTCAGCGAGACGGGGAGCTGTTTTTT. Translating it yields CASSQRDGELFF.

The J gene is TRBJ1-6, the V gene TRBV20-1, with D possibly TRBD1 on 6 matching bases. V shed 3 bases and J shed 5 bases, with 14 bases lying between them. CDR3 size: 15 residues. Germline lookup yields CDR1 DFQATT and CDR2 SNEGSKA (reference sequence). Here the CDR3 DNA reads TGCAGTGCTAGCGGGGGCGGCAGGGATAATTCACCCCTCCACTTT. It is translated as CSASGGGRDNSPLHF.

For this clonotype: At one end, the junction sequence differs from germline, possibly due to a read error. The chain is built from TRBV7-7 and TRBJ2-5, with 9 bases matching TRBD1. This CDR3 is 15 amino acids long. Per the germline V gene, CDR1 is SSHAT and CDR2 is FNYEAQ (reference sequence). The CDR3 DNA reads TGTGCTAGCAGCACCACAGGGGGCGGAAAGGAGACCCAGTACTTC. It specifies CASSTTGGGKETQYF.

The genes are TRBV28 and TRBJ2-4; D call uncertain. Germline V gene lookup returns CDR1 MDHEN and CDR2 SYDVKM. V was pared by 6 bases and J by 5 bases, with 17 bases between. There are 15 residues in the CDR3. The DNA for the CDR3 is TGTGCCAGCAGCCTGTCGGCGATCCCCCAAAACATTCAGTACTTC. As protein: CASSLSAIPQNIQYF.

This clonotype was seen more than once but under ten times. This chain connects TRBV7-9 to TRBJ1-2, with 9 bases identical to TRBD1. CDR1 SEHNR and CDR2 FQNEAQ come from the germline V gene (reference sequence). The CDR3 length is 14 residues. V gave up 4 bases and J gave up 5 bases; unmatched junction bases: 5. The CDR3 region is CASSSETGGYGYTF. The CDR3 region has the DNA TGTGCCAGCAGCTCCGAGACAGGGGGTTATGGCTACACCTTC.

The rearrangement joins TRBV2 to TRBJ1-2; a possible D gene is TRBD1 (5 bases). Germline-derived CDR1 and CDR2 are SNHLY and FYNNEI. CDR3 length: 13 residues. The V gene lost 5 bases and the J gene lost 4 bases, with 11 bases spanning the gap. The CDR3 nucleotides read TGTGCCAGCAGTAGACGACAGAGCTATGGCTACACCTTC. As protein: CASSRRQSYGYTF.

The chain uses TRBV10-3 and TRBJ1-5, with TRBD1 matching 8 bases. The CDR3 contains 16 residues. With V trimmed by 0 bases and J by 5 bases, 6 bases remained unmatched. CDR1 and CDR2 (germline): ENHRY, SYGVKD. CDR3 loop: CAISESQGQADQPQHF. CDR3 nucleotides: TGTGCCATCAGTGAGTCACAGGGACAGGCGGATCAGCCCCAGCATTTT.

The chain combines TRBV20-1 with TRBJ2-5; perhaps TRBD2 as D (7 bases). Trimming took 8 bases from V and 4 from J, leaving 20 bases between them. The germline gives CDR1 DFQATT, CDR2 SNEGSKA (reference sequence). This CDR3 is 14 amino acids long. The CDR3 is CSYPSGGRGETQYF. In DNA, the CDR3 is TGCAGTTACCCTTCCGGGGGGCGTGGAGAGACCCAGTACTTC.

This clonotype was observed a handful of times. The rearrangement uses TRBV6-5 and TRBJ1-2; D is ambiguous. Per germline, CDR1 MNHEY and CDR2 SVGAGI. The CDR3 is made up of 13 amino acids. Trimming took 6 bases from V and 5 from J, leaving 13 bases between them. The CDR3 loop is CASSLGWGYGYTF. As DNA, the CDR3 is TGTGCCAGCAGCCTTGGGTGGGGATATGGCTACACCTTC.

This clonotype was observed a few times. This chain connects TRBV9 to TRBJ2-7; D is perhaps TRBD1 (5 bases). Germline V gene sequence: CDR1 SGDLS, CDR2 YYNGEE. Trimming took off 4 bases at V and 2 bases at J, with 16 bases between the two ends. This CDR3 has 15 amino acids. The CDR3 reads CASSFRVSLAYEQYF. The CDR3 bases are TGTGCCAGCAGCTTCAGGGTGTCGCTGGCCTACGAGCAGTACTTC. Filled out from reference TRBV9 and TRBJ2-7, the complete variable domain reads DSGVTQTPKHLITATGQRVTLRCSPRSGDLSVYWYQQSLDQGLQFLIQYYNGEERAKGNILERFSAQQFPDLHSELNLSSLELGDSALYFCASSFRVSLAYEQYFGPGTRLTVT.

This clonotype appeared a few times. The chain combines TRBV4-1 with TRBJ1-5; no firm D call. In germline, CDR1 is MGHRA, CDR2 YSYEKL. Trimming shortened V by 0 bases and J by 0 bases, and 15 bases separated the two germline ends. The CDR3 totals 18 residues. CDR3 sequence: CASSQDIGRVLSNQPQHF. The DNA of the CDR3 is TGCGCCAGCAGCCAAGATATTGGAAGGGTACTTAGCAATCAGCCCCAGCATTTT.

This rearrangement joins TRBV9 to TRBJ2-1; 7 nucleotides agree with TRBD1. After removal of 1 base from V and 6 bases from J, the junction contained 7 bases not matched to a gene. Germline V CDR1 and CDR2: SGDLS, YYNGEE. The CDR3 contains 15 residues. The chain's CDR3 is CASSVNLQGTNEQFF. The CDR3 bases are TGTGCCAGCAGCGTAAACTTACAGGGGACCAATGAGCAGTTCTTC.

V and J are TRBV6-2 or TRBV6-3 and TRBJ1-1; D gene unclear. The germline V gene encodes CDR1 MNHEY and CDR2 SVGEGT. The CDR3 is 14 residues long. V lost 0 bases and J lost 8, with 13 bases in between. The DNA for the CDR3 is TGTGCCAGCAGTTACTCAAATGTACCGACCGAAGCTTTCTTT. Translation gives CASSYSNVPTEAFF.

The rearrangement uses TRBV11-2 and TRBJ2-7; 7 bases are shared with TRBD2. The DNA end favors TRBJ2-4, so the J call may be wrong. CDR3 length: 14 amino acids. Germline V gene sequence: CDR1 SGHAT, CDR2 FQNNGV. The CDR3 sequence is CASSPRLAEDIQYF. CDR3 DNA: TGTGCCAGCAGCCCCAGGCTAGCGGAAGACATTCAGTACTTC.

The chain links TRBV6-5 to TRBJ1-5; D remains unclear. CDR1 MNHEY and CDR2 SVGAGI come from the germline V gene. V gave up 6 bases and J gave up 1 base, with 10 bases separating them. This CDR3 is 14 amino acids long. The CDR3 bases are TGTGCCAGCAGGGGAGGGTACAGCAATCAGCCCCAGCATTTT. Translation: CASRGGYSNQPQHF.

The sample holds a few counts of this clonotype. The chain uses TRBV4-3 and TRBJ2-5; D is unresolved. Germline V lookup: CDR1 LGHNA, CDR2 YSLEER. Trimming took off 0 bases at V and 2 bases at J, with 13 bases between the two ends. The CDR3 covers 16 residues. This chain's CDR3 is CASSQDHTSRQETQYF. For the CDR3, the DNA is TGCGCCAGCAGCCAAGATCACACTTCCCGACAAGAGACCCAGTACTTC.